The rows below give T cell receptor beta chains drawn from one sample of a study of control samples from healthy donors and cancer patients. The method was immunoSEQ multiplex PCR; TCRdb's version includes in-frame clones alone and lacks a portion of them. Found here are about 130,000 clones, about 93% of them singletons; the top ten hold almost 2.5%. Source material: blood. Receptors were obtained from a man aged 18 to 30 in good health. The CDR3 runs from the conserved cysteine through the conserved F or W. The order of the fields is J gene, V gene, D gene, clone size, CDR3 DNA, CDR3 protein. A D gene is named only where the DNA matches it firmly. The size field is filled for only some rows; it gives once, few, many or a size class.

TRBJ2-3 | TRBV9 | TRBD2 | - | TGTGCCAGCAGCGTAGAGGGACTAGCGGGGGCCACAGATACGCAGTATTTT | CASSVEGLAGATDTQYF
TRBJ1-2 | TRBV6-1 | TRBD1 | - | TGTGCCAGCAGTGAAGGTCCGGGACAGCTCTATGGCTACACCTTC | CASSEGPGQLYGYTF
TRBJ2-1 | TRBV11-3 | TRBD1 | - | TGTGCCAGCAGCTTAGAAATAGGACAGGGGTACAATGAGCAGTTCTTC | CASSLEIGQGYNEQFF
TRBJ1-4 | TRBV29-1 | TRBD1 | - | TGCAGCGCCACCGGGACAGGGGGCTTAACTAATGAAAAACTGTTTTTT | CSATGTGGLTNEKLFF
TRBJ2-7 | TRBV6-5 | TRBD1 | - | TGTGCCAGCAGTTACACCGACAGGGGGCCCCACGAGCAGTACTTC | CASSYTDRGPHEQYF
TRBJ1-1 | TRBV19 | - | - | TGTGCCAGTAGTCCCCCAGGGTACACTGAAGCTTTCTTT | CASSPPGYTEAFF
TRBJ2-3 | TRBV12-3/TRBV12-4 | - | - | TGTGCCAGCAGTTCCCGGGGTGGAGATACGCAGTATTTT | CASSSRGGDTQYF
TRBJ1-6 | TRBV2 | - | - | TGTGCCAGCAGTGAAGTTGGGGGGCAAGGTAATTCACCCCTCCACTTT | CASSEVGGQGNSPLHF
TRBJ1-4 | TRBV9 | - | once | TGTGCCAGCAGCGCCGATCACGGAAAACTGTTTTTT | CASSADHGKLFF
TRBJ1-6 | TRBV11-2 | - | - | TGTGCCAGCAGCTTCGGGGGGGACGGGGGGGCACCCCTCCACTTT | CASSFGGDGGAPLHF
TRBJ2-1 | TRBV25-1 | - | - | TGTGCCAGCAGTGGGCTCAGGAGCTCCTACAATGAGCAGTTCTTC | CASSGLRSSYNEQFF
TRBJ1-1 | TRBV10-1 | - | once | TGCGCCAGCAGTGAGTCCCAGGGGCGCTACACTGAAGCTTTCTTT | CASSESQGRYTEAFF
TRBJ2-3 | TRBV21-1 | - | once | TGTGCCAGCAGCAAACGTGGGGTCCTGCTGCCACCCCTATCCACAGATACGCAGTATTTT | CASSKRGVLLPPLSTDTQYF
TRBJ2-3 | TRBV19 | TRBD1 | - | TGTGCCAGTAGTACGGACAGGATAGGCACAGATACGCAGTATTTT | CASSTDRIGTDTQYF
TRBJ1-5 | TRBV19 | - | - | TGTGCCAGTCGGGCGGTTAGCAGCAATCAGCCCCAGCATTTT | CASRAVSSNQPQHF
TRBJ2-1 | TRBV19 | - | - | TGTGCCAGTAGTTCAACCAGTTCCTTCAATGAGCAGTTCTTC | CASSSTSSFNEQFF
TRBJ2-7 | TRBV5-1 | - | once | TGCGCCAGCAGCTTTTTTGGGCCAGAGAGTTACGAGCAGTACTTC | CASSFFGPESYEQYF
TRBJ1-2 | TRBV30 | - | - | TGTGCCTGGAGTGATGGGGATGGCTACACCTTC | CAWSDGDGYTF
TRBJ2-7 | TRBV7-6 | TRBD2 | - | TGTGCCAGCAGCCAAAGCGGGGGGCCGTACTACGAGCAGTACTTC | CASSQSGGPYYEQYF
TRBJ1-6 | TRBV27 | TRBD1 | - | TGTGCCAGCAGTTCCAACAGGGGTGCGACCTCCTATAATTCACCCCTCCACTTT | CASSSNRGATSYNSPLHF
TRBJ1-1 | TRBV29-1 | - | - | TGCAGCGTTGTCAGGGGGAACACTGAAGCTTTCTTT | CSVVRGNTEAFF
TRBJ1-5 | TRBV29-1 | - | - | TGCAGCGTTGGGAACAATCAGCCCCAGCATTTT | CSVGNNQPQHF
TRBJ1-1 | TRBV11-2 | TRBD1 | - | TGTGCCAGCAGCACCCATGACAGGGGCATGAACACTGAAGCTTTCTTT | CASSTHDRGMNTEAFF
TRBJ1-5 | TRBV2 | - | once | TGTGCCAGCAGCCAAGCCCCCGGACTTGGGGTGGCCCAGCATTTT | CASSQAPGLGVAQHF
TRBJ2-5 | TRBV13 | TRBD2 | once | TGTGCCAGCAGCTTGCCTAGCGGGGGCGGGGAGACCCAGTACTTC | CASSLPSGGGETQYF
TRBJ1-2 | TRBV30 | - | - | TGTGCCTGGAGTGAGGGGGGCGACAACTATGGCTACACCTTC | CAWSEGGDNYGYTF
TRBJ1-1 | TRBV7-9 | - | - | TGTGCCAGCAGCTTATCCAGGGTTGGGATGGCTGAAGCTTTCTTT | CASSLSRVGMAEAFF
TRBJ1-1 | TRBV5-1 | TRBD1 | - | TGCGCCAGCAGCCAACAGGGGTTCGACACTGAAGCTTTCTTT | CASSQQGFDTEAFF
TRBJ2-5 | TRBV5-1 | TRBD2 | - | TGCGCCAGCAGCTTTAGACGGGTGGGAGCTAGCGGGAGAGAAGGAGAGACCCAGTACTTC | CASSFRRVGASGREGETQYF
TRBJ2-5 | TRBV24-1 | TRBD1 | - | TGTGCCACCAGTGACGACCCGGACAGGGGTATACTAGGTGGGGAGACCCAGTACTTC | CATSDDPDRGILGGETQYF
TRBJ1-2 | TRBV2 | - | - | TGTGCCAGCAGTGAGTCTGAGGATGGCTACACCTTC | CASSESEDGYTF
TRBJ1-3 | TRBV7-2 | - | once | TGTGCCAGCAGCTTAGTGGTGGCGACGCCCCTCCCTGGAAACACCATATATTTT | CASSLVVATPLPGNTIYF
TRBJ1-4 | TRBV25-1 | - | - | TGTGCCAGCAGTACAAAAGCCCTAGACTATAATGAAAAACTGTTTTTT | CASSTKALDYNEKLFF
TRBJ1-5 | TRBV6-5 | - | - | TGTGCCAGCAGCCCAGGGACACAGAATCAGCCCCAGCATTTT | CASSPGTQNQPQHF
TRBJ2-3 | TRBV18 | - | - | TGTGCCAGCTCACCCACAGGACTAAGTGGAGATACGCAGTATTTT | CASSPTGLSGDTQYF
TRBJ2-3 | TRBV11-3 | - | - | TGTGCCAGCATGTTGAGCTATAAATCAGATACGCAGTATTTT | CASMLSYKSDTQYF
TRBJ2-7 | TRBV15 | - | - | TGTGCCACCAGCAGAGATACTGCCTACGAGCAGTACTTC | CATSRDTAYEQYF
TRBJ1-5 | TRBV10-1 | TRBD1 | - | TGCGCCAGCAGTGATCGACAGGGATCCAGCAATCAGCCCCAGCATTTT | CASSDRQGSSNQPQHF
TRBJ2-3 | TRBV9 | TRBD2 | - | TGTGCCAGCAGCGCCCGGGGGGGCGGAACAGATACGCAGTATTTT | CASSARGGGTDTQYF
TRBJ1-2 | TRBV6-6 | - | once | TGTGCCAGCAGTTACGTAGGACAAGGGCCTGGCTACACCTTC | CASSYVGQGPGYTF
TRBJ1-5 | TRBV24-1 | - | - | TGTGCCACCAGTGACCACGATCCCCTAGGGAGCAATCAGCCCCAGCATTTT | CATSDHDPLGSNQPQHF
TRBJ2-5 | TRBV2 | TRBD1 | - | TGTGCCAGCCTGGACAGGGGGACGGAAGAGACCCAGTACTTC | CASLDRGTEETQYF
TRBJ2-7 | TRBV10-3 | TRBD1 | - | TGTGCCATCGCCGGGACAGGGGCCTCCTACGAGCAGTACTTC | CAIAGTGASYEQYF
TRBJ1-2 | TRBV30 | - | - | TGTGCCTGGAGTGTAAGTAGGGGAGGCAATGGCTACACCTTC | CAWSVSRGGNGYTF
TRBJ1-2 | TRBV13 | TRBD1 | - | TGTGCCAGCAGCCGGGACAGATCTTATGGCTACACCTTC | CASSRDRSYGYTF
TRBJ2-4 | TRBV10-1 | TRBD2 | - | TGCGCCAGCAGACTCCAGCGGGAGACCGACGACATTCAGTACTTC | CASRLQRETDDIQYF
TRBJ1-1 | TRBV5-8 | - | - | TGTGCCAGCAGCTTAGGGGTGATGAACACTGAAGCTTTCTTT | CASSLGVMNTEAFF
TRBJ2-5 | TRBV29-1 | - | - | TGCAGCGTTGAAGCCTCAGGGGAGACCCAGTACTTC | CSVEASGETQYF
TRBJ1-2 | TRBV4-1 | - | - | TGCGCCAGCAGCCAACTGCCTGACAGTTCTAACTATGGCTACACCTTC | CASSQLPDSSNYGYTF
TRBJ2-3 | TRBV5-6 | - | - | TGTGCCAGCAGCGCGACGGCACATACGCAGTATTTT | CASSATAHTQYF
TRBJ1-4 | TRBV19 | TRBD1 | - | TGTGCCAGTAGTGGGGGACAGGGATCGGGACTGTTTTTT | CASSGGQGSGLFF